The next 5 T cell receptor beta chains were all read from a single sample in a study of blood T cell repertoires in COVID-19. Sequencing used immunoSEQ multiplex PCR; TCRdb keeps in-frame clones, though not all of them. The data show tens of thousands of clones, with around 90% seen just once and around 3.6% held by the top ten. The sequenced material came from peripheral blood. The receptors were gathered from a woman in her 50s with COVID-19, enrolled during active disease.

This chain links TRBV6-5 with TRBJ1-1; perhaps TRBD1 as D (5 bases). V lost 4 bases to trimming and J lost 7 bases, with 16 bases between them. Germline V gene lookup returns CDR1 MNHEY and CDR2 SVGAGI. The CDR3 totals 14 residues. CDR3 sequence (DNA): TGTGCCAGCAGTTGGGGGGAGAAGGGGATTGAAGCTTTCTTT. This codes for CASSWGEKGIEAFF.

The V and J genes are TRBV7-9 and TRBJ1-2; 7 nucleotides agree with TRBD1. J was trimmed by 4 bases and V by 4 bases; bases with no gene match: 15. CDR3 length: 17 residues. The germline V gene encodes CDR1 SEHNR and CDR2 FQNEAQ (reference sequence). CDR3 DNA sequence: TGTGCCAGCAGCTCCTCACGGACAGGCCTTTTGGGCTATGGCTACACCTTC. The encoded protein is CASSSSRTGLLGYGYTF.

This clone occurred a few times. The identical CDR3 is also encoded by other nucleotide sequences in the sample. CDR3 sequence reads: CASSFAYEQYF. The CDR3 DNA follows: TGCGCCAGCAGCTTTGCGTACGAGCAGTACTTC. J is TRBJ2-7 and V is TRBV5-1; D call uncertain. Trimming left V 2 bases short and J 4 bases short, with 4 bases between. Germline CDR1 reads SGHRS; CDR2 reads YFSETQ. The CDR3 is made up of 11 amino acids.

This clone has only one observation. The chain carries TRBV21-1 and TRBJ1-5. TRBV21-1 is termed a pseudogene. The CDR3 runs 16 residues. The CDR3 DNA follows: TGTGCCAGCAGCAAAGAGAGCGGCGGGCCGAATCAGCCCCAGCATTTT. Translation: CASSKESGGPNQPQHF.

The V call is TRBV5-1, the J call TRBJ2-7, with D possibly TRBD1 on 6 matching bases. Between the trimmed V and J ends, which lost 5 bases and 2 bases, there was a span of 17 bases. Germline CDR1 reads SGHRS; CDR2 reads YFSETQ. This CDR3 contains 15 residues. CDR3 nucleotide sequence: TGCGCCAGCAGGGACACAGGGAGTCGTACCTACGAGCAGTACTTC. This translates into CASRDTGSRTYEQYF.